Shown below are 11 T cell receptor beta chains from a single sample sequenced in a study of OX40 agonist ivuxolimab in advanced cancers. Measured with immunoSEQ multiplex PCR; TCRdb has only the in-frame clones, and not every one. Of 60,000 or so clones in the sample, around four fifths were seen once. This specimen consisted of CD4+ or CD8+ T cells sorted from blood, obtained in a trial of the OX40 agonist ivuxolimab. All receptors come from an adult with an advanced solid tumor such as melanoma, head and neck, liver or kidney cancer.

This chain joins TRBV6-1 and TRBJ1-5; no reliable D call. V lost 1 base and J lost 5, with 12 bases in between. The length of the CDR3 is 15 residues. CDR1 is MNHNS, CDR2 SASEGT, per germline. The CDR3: CASSEVEGGDQPQHF. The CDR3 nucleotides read TGTGCCAGCAGTGAAGTGGAGGGCGGGGATCAGCCCCAGCATTTT.

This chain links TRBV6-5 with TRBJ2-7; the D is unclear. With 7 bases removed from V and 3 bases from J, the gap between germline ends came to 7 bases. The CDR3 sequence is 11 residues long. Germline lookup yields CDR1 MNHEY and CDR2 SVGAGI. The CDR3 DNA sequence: TGTGCCAGCAAGGGTATCTACGAGCAGTACTTC. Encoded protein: CASKGIYEQYF.

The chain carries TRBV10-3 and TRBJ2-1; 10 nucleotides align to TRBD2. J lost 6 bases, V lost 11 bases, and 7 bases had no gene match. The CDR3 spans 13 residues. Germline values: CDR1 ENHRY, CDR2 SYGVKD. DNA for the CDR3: TGTGCCTCCCGGCTAGCGGGAGTCAATGAGCAGTTCTTC. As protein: CASRLAGVNEQFF.

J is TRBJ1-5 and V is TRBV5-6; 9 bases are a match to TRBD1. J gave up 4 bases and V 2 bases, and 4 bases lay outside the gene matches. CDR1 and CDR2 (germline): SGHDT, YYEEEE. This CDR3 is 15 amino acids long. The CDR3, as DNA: TGTGCCAGCAGCTTATCCGGGACAGGGAATCAGCCCCAGCATTTT. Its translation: CASSLSGTGNQPQHF. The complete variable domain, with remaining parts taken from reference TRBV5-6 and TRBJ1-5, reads DAGVTQSPTHLIKTRGQQVTLRCSPKSGHDTVSWYQQALGQGPQFIFQYYEEEERQRGNFPDRFSGHQFPNYSSELNVNALLLGDSALYLCASSLSGTGNQPQHFGDGTRLSIL.

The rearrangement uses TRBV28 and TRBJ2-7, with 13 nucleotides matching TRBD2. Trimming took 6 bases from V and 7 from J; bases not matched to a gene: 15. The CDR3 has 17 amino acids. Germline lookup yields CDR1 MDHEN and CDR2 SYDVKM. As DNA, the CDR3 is TGTGCCAGCAGCACAGTCACTAGCGGGAGGGCGAGGGGTGAGCAGTACTTC. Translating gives CASSTVTSGRARGEQYF.

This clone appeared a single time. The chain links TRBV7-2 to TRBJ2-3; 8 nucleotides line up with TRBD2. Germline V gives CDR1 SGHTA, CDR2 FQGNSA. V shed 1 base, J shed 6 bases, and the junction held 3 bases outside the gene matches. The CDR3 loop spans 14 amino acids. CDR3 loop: CASSLGTSGDTQYF. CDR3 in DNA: TGTGCCAGCAGCTTAGGAACTAGCGGTGATACGCAGTATTTT.

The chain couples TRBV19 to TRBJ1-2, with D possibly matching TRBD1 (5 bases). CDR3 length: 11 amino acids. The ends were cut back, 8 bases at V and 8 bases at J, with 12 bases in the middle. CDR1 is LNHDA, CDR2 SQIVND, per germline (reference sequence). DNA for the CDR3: TGTGCCAGTTGGGGGGTGCCGGGCTACACCTTC. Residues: CASWGVPGYTF.

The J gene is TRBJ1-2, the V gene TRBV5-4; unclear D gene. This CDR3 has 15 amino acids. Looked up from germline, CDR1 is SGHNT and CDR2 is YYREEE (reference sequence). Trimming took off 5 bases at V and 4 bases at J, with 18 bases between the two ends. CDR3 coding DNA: TGTGCCAGCAGTTGCATCGTAGGAAAGACCTATGGCTACACCTTC. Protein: CASSCIVGKTYGYTF.

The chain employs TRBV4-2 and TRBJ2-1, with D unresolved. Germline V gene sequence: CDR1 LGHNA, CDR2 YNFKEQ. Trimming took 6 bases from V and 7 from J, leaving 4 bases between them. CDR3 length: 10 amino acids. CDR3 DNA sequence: TGTGCCAGCAGACCGAATGAGCAGTTCTTC. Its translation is CASRPNEQFF.

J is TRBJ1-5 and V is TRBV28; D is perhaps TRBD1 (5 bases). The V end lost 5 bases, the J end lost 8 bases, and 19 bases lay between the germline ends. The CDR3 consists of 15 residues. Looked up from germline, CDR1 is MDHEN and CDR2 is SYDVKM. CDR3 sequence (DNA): TGTGCCAGCAGTCAGATCGGGGGTTGGGGGAAGCCCCAGCATTTT. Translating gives CASSQIGGWGKPQHF. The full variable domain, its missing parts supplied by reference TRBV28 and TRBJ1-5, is DVKVTQSSRYLVKRTGEKVFLECVQDMDHENMFWYRQDPGLGLRLIYFSYDVKMKEKGDIPEGYSVSREKKERFSLILESASTNQTSMYLCASSQIGGWGKPQHFGDGTRLSIL.

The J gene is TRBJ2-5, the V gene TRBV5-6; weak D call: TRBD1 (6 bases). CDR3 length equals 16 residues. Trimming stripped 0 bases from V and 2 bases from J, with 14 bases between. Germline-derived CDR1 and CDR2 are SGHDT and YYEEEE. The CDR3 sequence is CASSLELRTVQETQYF. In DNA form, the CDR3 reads TGTGCCAGCAGCTTGGAGCTTCGGACAGTACAAGAGACCCAGTACTTC.